The clone carrying this TCR beta chain was detected ten times or more. CDR1 is ENHRY, CDR2 SYGVKD, per germline. The V and J ends lost 2 bases and 2 bases respectively, with 12 bases between them. The CDR3 is 15 amino acids. This sample is drawn from a study of T cells after yellow fever vaccination. On the study more broadly: The authors sorted the EM, EMRA, CM and Tscm memory subsets using CD3, CD45RA, CCR7 and CD95.

Study observations and caveats: High-abundance clonotypes from the bulk population could contaminate FACS-sorted repertoires. Clonotypes shared by both compartments, CD4 and CD8, made up a small share.

TCRdb reprocessed the 5' RACE reads with MiXCR, giving one entry per CDR3 protein. The sample contains over 10,000 distinct CDR3 sequences, 4.5% to 5% of which appear only once. The receptor was derived from a man aged 25 to 40 who received the YFV17D yellow fever vaccine. The J gene is TRBJ2-5, the V gene TRBV10-3, with D possibly matching TRBD2 (5 bases). This specimen was PBMCs, either bulk or a sorted T-cell subset (CD4+, CD8+, memory, or dextramer-sorted; not recorded which), taken 45 days after the yellow fever booster vaccination. Here the CDR3 DNA reads TGTGCCATCAGTGAGCCGGGGTCTTTACAAGAGACCCAGTACTTC. This encodes CAISEPGSLQETQYF.